The 21 T cell receptor beta chains given below trace back to one sample, sequenced in a study of spatial heterogeneity in lung cancer. Time point reported: sample taken at primary tumor resection. The authors sequenced whole RNA from tumor, nontumor lung or frozen PBMC without sorting. TCRdb processed the 5' RACE reads anew with MiXCR; each CDR3 protein has one entry. In the table there are about 36,000 distinct CDR3 sequences, 4% to 6% of which are singletons. Specimen: PBMCs, collected at surgery. The receptors come from a female donor with early-stage non-small cell lung cancer.

In its sample, this clonotype was seen a few times. This chain connects TRBV29-1 to TRBJ1-1; 7 nucleotides align to TRBD1. CDR1 and CDR2 from the germline V gene are SQVTM and ANQGSEA. V lost 8 bases to trimming and J lost 0 bases; unmatched junction nucleotides: 6. The CDR3 runs to 13 residues. In DNA form, the CDR3 reads TGCAGCTCTGAGGGGGCGGTGAACACTGAAGCTTTCTTT. This gives the protein CSSEGAVNTEAFF.

This clonotype was counted many times. J is TRBJ2-5 and V is TRBV2; a weak D match, TRBD1 (5 bases). The CDR3 covers 16 residues. V dropped 3 bases and J dropped 0 bases, with 14 bases sitting between them. Germline V lookup: CDR1 SNHLY, CDR2 FYNNEI. The CDR3, as DNA: TGTGCCAGCAGTGAGGTTGCAGGGCGCCACCAAGAGACCCAGTACTTC. Amino acids: CASSEVAGRHQETQYF.

This clonotype showed up many times. V usage is TRBV20-1 and J usage is TRBJ1-2; D is undetermined. V was pared by 0 bases and J by 0 bases, with 8 bases between. The CDR3 runs to 14 residues. Germline V gene data show CDR1 as DFQATT and CDR2 as SNEGSKA (reference sequence). The CDR3 region has the DNA TGCAGTGCTAGAGAAGGAATCGCTAACTATGGCTACACCTTC. Amino acid sequence: CSAREGIANYGYTF.

V is TRBV11-2 and J is TRBJ2-3; no clear D. Germline V gene lookup returns CDR1 SGHAT and CDR2 FQNNGV. The CDR3 is 12 amino acids. V lost 5 bases to trimming and J lost 9 bases, with 12 bases between them. The CDR3 DNA follows: TGTGCCAGCAGCCGAGGACGTCAAACGCAGTATTTT. Translated: CASSRGRQTQYF.

This clonotype was observed many times. The chain joins TRBV2 to TRBJ1-1, with D perhaps TRBD1 (6 bases). Germline lookup yields CDR1 SNHLY and CDR2 FYNNEI. V was trimmed by 7 bases and J by 5 bases, leaving 14 bases between them. The length of the CDR3 is 13 residues. The CDR3 DNA sequence: TGTGCCAGCACTCAGGACAGCGGGACTGAAGCTTTCTTT. Its protein product is CASTQDSGTEAFF.

This clonotype was seen ten or more times. The J gene is TRBJ2-4, the V gene TRBV7-8; 10 bases agree with TRBD2. The V gene end was trimmed by 1 base and the J gene end by 11 bases; junction bases not matched to a gene: 2. The CDR3 runs 13 residues. Germline CDR1 reads SGHVS; CDR2 reads FQNEAQ. The CDR3 region has the DNA TGTGCCAGCAGCTTAGAAGCGGGGGGGCTTCAGTACTTC. It yields the protein CASSLEAGGLQYF. The full variable domain, with the rest looked up from reference TRBV7-8 and TRBJ2-4, is GAGVSQSPRYKVAKRGQDVALRCDPISGHVSLFWYQQALGQGPEFLTYFQNEAQLDKSGLPSDRFFAERPEGSVSTLKIQRTQQEDSAVYLCASSLEAGGLQYFGAGTRLSVL.

This clonotype is medium-sized (0.01 to 0.1%) within its sample. The DNA of the CDR3 is TGTGCCAGTCGGGACAGCGGCAAGTCCTACGAGCAGTACTTC. It is translated as CASRDSGKSYEQYF. The chain has TRBV28 and TRBJ2-7; TRBD1 agrees at 7 bases. Germline CDR1 is MDHEN and CDR2 is SYDVKM. J was trimmed by 1 base and V by 9 bases; bases with no gene match: 9. The CDR3 is 14 residues long.

This clonotype occurred many times. The CDR3 here is CASSSLQGNDYGYTF. For the CDR3, the DNA is TGTGCCAGCTCCTCGTTACAGGGGAACGACTATGGCTACACCTTC. The chain couples TRBV18 to TRBJ1-2; 7 bases are a match to TRBD1. V gave up 6 bases and J gave up 3 bases; unmatched junction bases: 10. Per germline, CDR1 KGHSH and CDR2 LQKENI. The CDR3 has 15 amino acids.

This clonotype has ten or more counts. The V call is TRBV10-2, the J call TRBJ2-7; 10 nucleotides line up with TRBD1. The CDR3 has 15 amino acids. V shed 4 bases, J shed 5 bases, and the junction held 8 bases outside the gene matches. CDR1 and CDR2 from the germline V gene are WSHSY and SAAADI. The chain's CDR3 is CASSVPGQGTHEQYF. CDR3 DNA sequence: TGCGCCAGCAGTGTTCCGGGACAGGGGACCCACGAGCAGTACTTC.

This clonotype was observed at least ten times. CDR3 sequence (DNA): TGCGCCAGCAGCGGGGGGACTAGCGGGCCTCAAGAGACCCAGTACTTC. As protein: CASSGGTSGPQETQYF. The chain carries TRBV5-1 and TRBJ2-5; 12 bases align to TRBD2. J gave up 2 bases and V 4 bases, and 6 bases lay outside the gene matches. CDR3 size: 16 residues. Germline V lookup: CDR1 SGHRS, CDR2 YFSETQ.

This clonotype appeared a few times. The rearrangement links TRBV7-2 to TRBJ2-3, with TRBD2 identical over 14 bases. Germline V gene lookup returns CDR1 SGHTA and CDR2 FQGNSA. CDR3 size: 16 residues. The ends lost 5 bases at V and 6 bases at J; junction bases unmatched: 7. The CDR3: CASSPGLAGVADTQYF. The DNA for the CDR3 is TGTGCCAGCAGCCCGGGACTAGCGGGAGTAGCGGATACGCAGTATTTT. The entire variable domain, with the rest obtained from reference TRBV7-2 and TRBJ2-3, is as follows: GAGVSQSPSNKVTEKGKDVELRCDPISGHTALYWYRQSLGQGLEFLIYFQGNSAPDKSGLPSDRFSAERTGGSVSTLTIQRTQQEDSAVYLCASSPGLAGVADTQYFGPGTRLTVL.

This clonotype has more than one count but fewer than ten. CDR3 residues: CASTQQTSGRAYEQYF. DNA of the CDR3: TGTGCCAGCACCCAGCAGACTAGCGGGAGGGCCTACGAGCAGTACTTC. The rearrangement uses TRBV28 and TRBJ2-7, with 14 bases matching TRBD2. The CDR3 loop spans 16 amino acids. The germline V gene encodes CDR1 MDHEN and CDR2 SYDVKM. V lost 7 bases and J lost 2; bases outside the gene matches: 7. Combining the CDR3 with reference TRBV28 and TRBJ2-7 gives the whole variable domain DVKVTQSSRYLVKRTGEKVFLECVQDMDHENMFWYRQDPGLGLRLIYFSYDVKMKEKGDIPEGYSVSREKKERFSLILESASTNQTSMYLCASTQQTSGRAYEQYFGPGTRLTVT.

The chain is built from TRBV30 and TRBJ2-1, with TRBD2 identical over 10 bases. CDR1 and CDR2 from the germline V gene are GTSNPN and SVGIG (reference sequence). The CDR3 covers 15 residues. V gave up 0 bases and J gave up 3 bases; unmatched junction bases: 2. CDR3 sequence reads: CAWSVGTSDYNEQFF. CDR3 bases: TGTGCCTGGAGTGTAGGGACTAGCGACTACAATGAGCAGTTCTTC.

Many counts were recorded for this clonotype. The chain joins TRBV6-1 to TRBJ2-1; 14 nucleotides line up with TRBD2. V was clipped by 9 bases and J by 7 bases; unmatched bases: 8. The CDR3 totals 15 residues. The germline V gene has CDR1 MNHNS and CDR2 SASEGT. The DNA for the CDR3 is TGTGCCAGTCAACCGGGACTAGCGGGAGTGAATGAGCAGTTCTTC. This gives the protein CASQPGLAGVNEQFF.

This clonotype was counted ten times or more. The chain carries TRBV6-5 and TRBJ1-5; 11 bases line up with TRBD1. This CDR3 region has 15 residues. Germline trimming cut 6 bases from V and 7 bases from J; bases unmatched to any gene: 8. Looked up from germline, CDR1 is MNHEY and CDR2 is SVGAGI. CDR3: CASSHRGQGGQPQHF. The CDR3 nucleotides are TGTGCCAGCAGCCACAGGGGACAGGGGGGCCAGCCCCAGCATTTT.

As regards this clonotype: A much more abundant neighbour one base away suggests this may be a read error. V and J are TRBV9 and TRBJ1-1; 8 bases agree with TRBD1. This CDR3 region has 15 residues. In germline, CDR1 is SGDLS, CDR2 YYNGEE. V dropped 1 base and J dropped 3; count of bases not matched to a gene: 5. The DNA for the CDR3 is TGTGCCAGCAGCGTACGGTCACAGGGGGACACTGAAGCTTTCTTT. It yields the protein CASSVRSQGDTEAFF.

This clonotype turned up a few times. The chain joins TRBV5-1 to TRBJ2-1, with D possibly TRBD2 on 6 matching bases. The length of the CDR3 is 16 residues. Trimming pared 4 bases from V and 1 base from J, leaving 15 bases between. Germline CDR1 is SGHRS and CDR2 is YFSETQ. Here the CDR3 DNA reads TGCGCCAGCAGCCCTCTTCCGGGAGCATCCTACAATGAGCAGTTCTTC. This encodes CASSPLPGASYNEQFF. Full variable domain (remainder filled in from reference TRBV5-1 and TRBJ2-1): KAGVTQTPRYLIKTRGQQVTLSCSPISGHRSVSWYQQTPGQGLQFLFEYFSETQRNKGNFPGRFSGRQFSNSRSEMNVSTLELGDSALYLCASSPLPGASYNEQFFGPGTRLTVL.

This clonotype has a count of ten or more. This sequence joins TRBV21-1 and TRBJ2-3; the table's TRBD1 call for D was not verified on the DNA. TRBV21-1 is annotated as a pseudogene. The CDR3 has 15 residues. CDR3 residues: CASSRRTGSTDTQYF. For the CDR3, the DNA is TGTGCCAGCAGCAGGAGGACAGGTAGCACAGATACGCAGTATTTT.

This clonotype came up many times. The J gene is TRBJ1-6, the V gene TRBV6-6, with D possibly TRBD1 on 6 matching bases. Germline CDR1 is MNHNY and CDR2 is SVGAGI (reference sequence). CDR3 length: 15 residues. Trimming cost V 2 bases and J 5 bases, with 10 bases left between them. The CDR3 protein is CASSYQGLNNSPLHF. In DNA, the CDR3 is TGTGCCAGCAGTTACCAGGGGTTGAATAATTCACCCCTCCACTTT.

The chain joins TRBV20-1 to TRBJ2-3; no reliable D call. In germline, CDR1 is DFQATT, CDR2 SNEGSKA (reference sequence). This CDR3 is 13 amino acids long. V lost 3 bases to trimming and J lost 5 bases, with 12 bases between them. The CDR3 sequence is CSASSRVLDTQYF. The CDR3 region has the DNA TGCAGTGCTAGCTCAAGGGTTCTAGATACGCAGTATTTT.

This clonotype was counted ten times or more. CDR3 sequence reads: CASSVVSGNTEAFF. The CDR3 DNA is TGTGCCAGCAGCGTAGTGTCAGGGAACACTGAAGCTTTCTTT. V is TRBV9 and J is TRBJ1-1; no firm D call. The CDR3 length is 14 residues. The ends were cut back, 0 bases at V and 1 base at J, with 7 bases in the middle. The germline V gene encodes CDR1 SGDLS and CDR2 YYNGEE. The full variable domain, its missing parts supplied by reference TRBV9 and TRBJ1-1, is DSGVTQTPKHLITATGQRVTLRCSPRSGDLSVYWYQQSLDQGLQFLIQYYNGEERAKGNILERFSAQQFPDLHSELNLSSLELGDSALYFCASSVVSGNTEAFFGQGTRLTVV.